This T cell receptor (beta chain) is from a study of T-cell reconstitution after alpha-beta-depleted transplantation in children. The study, taken as a whole, reports: At around two months after transplant, the alpha-beta T cells were reportedly derived from several hundred expanded clones that came from non-depleted graft cells.

Comment on this clonotype: Its cognate antigen is unknown.

The TCRbeta library was prepared with unique molecular identifiers. Each CDR3 protein is one row after TCRdb ran MiXCR on the PCR reads. The sample consists of approximately 1,000,000 distinct CDR3 sequences, about 30% of them appearing once. The CDR3 runs to 15 residues. In germline, CDR1 is SGHRS, CDR2 YFSETQ. V lost 1 base to trimming and J lost 0 bases; unmatched junction nucleotides: 2. This clonotype was sampled from a boy under three years old who had a stem cell transplant for SCID, so the T cells may come from the graft donor. Sample: PBMCs, mostly from graft donor cells, taken 360 days after TCRalphabeta/CD19-depleted stem cell transplant. This rearrangement joins TRBV5-1 to TRBJ1-1; 8 positions match TRBD1. CDR3 loop: CASSLWTGMNTEAFF. The DNA of the CDR3 is TGCGCCAGCAGCTTGTGGACAGGGATGAACACTGAAGCTTTCTTT.